These 8 T cell receptor gamma chains were all obtained from the same sample, sequenced in a study of gamma delta lymphoproliferative disorders and STAT genes. With CATT, TCRdb re-called clones from the multiplex PCR reads. The sample holds 5,100 or so gamma-chain clones, about 8% seen once. Sequencing used genomic DNA taken from PBMCs of patients and controls. Specimen: blood. These receptor sequences come from a human donor in good health.

This clone was observed many times. A much larger clone lies a single base off, so this may be a read error. The same CDR3 is also encoded by other DNA sequences in this sample. This chain links TRGV2 with TRGJP1. TCRdb offers no J gene call, so here the DNA was matched to germline to obtain one. V trimming: 0 bases; J trimming: 5 bases; junction bases outside the gene matches: 6. The CDR3 extends over 15 amino acids. Germline lookup yields CDR1 EGSNGY and CDR2 YDSYNSKV. The CDR3 here is CATWDGPGTGWFKIF. CDR3 sequence (DNA): TGTGCCACCTGGGACGGGCCGGGGACTGGTTGGTTCAAGATATTT.

This clone was recorded many times. The rearrangement uses TRGV9 and TRGJ1 or TRGJ2. The J gene, absent from TCRdb, was called here by matching the DNA to germline. Germline V gene data show CDR1 as GITISATS and CDR2 as ISYDGTV (reference sequence). The J segment lost 11 bases and the V segment lost 4 bases, leaving 5 bases of the junction unmatched. The CDR3 contains 10 residues. Here the CDR3 reads CALWEREKLF. The CDR3 bases are TGTGCCTTGTGGGAAAGGGAGAAACTCTTT.

By its share, this clone is medium-sized (0.01 to 0.1%). The same CDR3 arises from other DNA sequences in this sample as well. The V gene is TRGV4, the J gene TRGJ1 or TRGJ2. TCRdb offers no J gene call, so here the DNA was matched to germline to obtain one. CDR1 EGSTGY and CDR2 YDSYTSSV come from the germline V gene. Trimming removed 1 base from V and 5 bases from J; junction bases left unmatched: 2. The CDR3 length is 12 residues. In DNA, the CDR3 is TGTGCCACCTGGGATGGACATTATAAGAAACTCTTT. Translation gives CATWDGHYKKLF.

V gene TRGV2 combines with J gene TRGJ1 or TRGJ2. TCRdb leaves out the J gene; it was filled in here by matching the DNA to germline. V lost 1 base to trimming and J lost 9 bases; unmatched junction nucleotides: 15. Germline V CDR1 and CDR2: EGSNGY, YDSYNSKV. The CDR3 consists of 15 residues. The CDR3 reads CATWDGHYLIIKKLF. CDR3 nucleotide sequence: TGTGCCACCTGGGACGGCCACTACCTTATTATTAAGAAACTCTTT.

This clone was seen at least ten times. The same CDR3 is also encoded by other DNA sequences in this sample. The chain recombines TRGV2 with TRGJ1 or TRGJ2. TCRdb gives no J gene; it was assigned here by matching the DNA to germline. Per germline, CDR1 EGSNGY and CDR2 YDSYNSKV. This CDR3 has 13 residues. V shed 1 base and J 4 bases; nucleotides not matched to a gene: 4. Here the CDR3 reads CATWDGDYYKKLF. As DNA, the CDR3 is TGTGCCACCTGGGACGGTGACTATTATAAGAAACTCTTT.

This clone rates as medium-sized. This chain links TRGV2 with TRGJ1 or TRGJ2. No J segment appears in TCRdb, so it was assigned here by matching the sequence to germline. CDR1 is EGSNGY and CDR2 is YDSYNSKV in the germline V gene. This CDR3 is built from 14 residues. V was clipped by 2 bases and J by 3 bases; unmatched bases: 7. The DNA of the CDR3 is TGTGCCACCTGGGACGTGACCCTTTATTATAAGAAACTCTTT. It translates to CATWDVTLYYKKLF.

This clone is classed as medium-sized (0.01 to 0.1%). The rearrangement links TRGV10 to TRGJ1 or TRGJ2. No J gene was available from TCRdb, and it was assigned here by a germline match of the DNA. TRGV10 is known as an ORF, though its function is uncertain. The CDR3 runs 9 residues. V shed 8 bases and J 11 bases; nucleotides not matched to a gene: 4. The CDR3 protein is CAAWAQKLF. For the CDR3, the DNA is TGTGCTGCGTGGGCACAGAAACTCTTT.

This clone is labeled medium-sized. This chain joins TRGV2 and TRGJ1 or TRGJ2. TCRdb carries no J gene annotation; the J gene was assigned here by matching the DNA with germline. The J segment lost 3 bases and the V segment lost 2 bases, leaving 4 bases of the junction unmatched. The CDR3 runs to 13 residues. The germline V gene encodes CDR1 EGSNGY and CDR2 YDSYNSKV. This chain's CDR3 is CATWDAPYYKKLF. CDR3 in DNA: TGTGCCACCTGGGACGCCCCTTATTATAAGAAACTCTTT.